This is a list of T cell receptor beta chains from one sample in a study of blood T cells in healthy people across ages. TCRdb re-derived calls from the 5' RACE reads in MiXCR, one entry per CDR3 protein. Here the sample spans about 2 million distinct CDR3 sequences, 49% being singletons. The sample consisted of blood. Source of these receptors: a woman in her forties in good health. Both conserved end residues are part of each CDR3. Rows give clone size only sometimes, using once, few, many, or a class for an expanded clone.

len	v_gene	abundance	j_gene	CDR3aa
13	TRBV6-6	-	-	CASTNRGAETQYF
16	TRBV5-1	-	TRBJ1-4	CASSPHDGTTNEKLFF
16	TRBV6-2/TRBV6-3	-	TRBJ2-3	CASSYGGRGGSDTQYF
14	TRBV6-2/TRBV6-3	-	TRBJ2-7	CASSYSAGAYEQYF
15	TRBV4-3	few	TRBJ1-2	CASSPGTGADYGYTF
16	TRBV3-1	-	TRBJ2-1	CASSQRRQGPYNKQFF
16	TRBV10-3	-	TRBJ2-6	CAISDFVRSGADVLTF
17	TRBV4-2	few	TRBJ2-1	CASTLGWSGGSDNEQFF
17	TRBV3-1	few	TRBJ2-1	CASSHPLGDRVPNEQFF
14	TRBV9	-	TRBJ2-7	CASSVGLASHEQYF
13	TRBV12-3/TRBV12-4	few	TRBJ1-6	CASRSTGNSPLHF
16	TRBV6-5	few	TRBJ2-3	CATGGLSGGSTDTQYF
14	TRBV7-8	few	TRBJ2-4	CASSPRGGLNIQYF
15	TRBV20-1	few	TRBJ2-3	CSAWDTNQRTDTQYF
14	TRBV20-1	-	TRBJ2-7	CSAIRYGATYEQYF
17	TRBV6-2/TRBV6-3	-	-	CASSYPMGQGARETQYF
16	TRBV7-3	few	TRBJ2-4	CASSLTSGGSGNIQYF
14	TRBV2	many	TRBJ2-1	CASRTSGGSNEQFF
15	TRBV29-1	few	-	CSVEDTGGGNYEQYF
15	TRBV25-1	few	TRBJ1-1	CASSAPATPGTEAFF
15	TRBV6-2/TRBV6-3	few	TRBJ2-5	CASSIQGRRGETQYF
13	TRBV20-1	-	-	CSAHGEDRGTQYF
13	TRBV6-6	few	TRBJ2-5	CASSVSGDATQYF
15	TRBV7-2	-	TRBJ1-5	CASSRQQGISQPQHF
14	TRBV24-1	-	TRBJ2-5	CATSVTGGRETQYF
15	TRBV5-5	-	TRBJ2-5	CASSLVPQYQETQYF
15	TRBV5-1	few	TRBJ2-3	CASSGRLALTDTQYF
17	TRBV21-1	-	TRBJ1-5	CASSKKFRLASNQPQHF
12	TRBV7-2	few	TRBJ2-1	CASAFVTSEQFF
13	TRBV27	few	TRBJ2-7	CASSLTSYHEQYF
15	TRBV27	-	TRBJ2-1	CASSLPTSGRNEQFF
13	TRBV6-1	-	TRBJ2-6	CAITGSGANVLTF
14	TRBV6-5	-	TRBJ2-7	CASSTGVPPNEQYF
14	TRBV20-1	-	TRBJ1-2	CSARTRTGGSGYTF
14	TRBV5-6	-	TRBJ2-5	CASSWGSSQETQYF
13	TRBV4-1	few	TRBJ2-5	CASSQVYVAAQYF
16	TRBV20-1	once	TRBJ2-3	CSARDLTSGGPYTQYF
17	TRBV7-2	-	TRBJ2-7	CASSLVGGDVFPSEQYF
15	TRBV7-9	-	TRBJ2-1	CAGSLKRGAYNEQFF
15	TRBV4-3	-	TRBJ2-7	CASSLFGGEAYEQYF
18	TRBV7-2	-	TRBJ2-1	CASSLKGTSGGAIGEQFF
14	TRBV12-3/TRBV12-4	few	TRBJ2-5	CASSLTQSGETQYF
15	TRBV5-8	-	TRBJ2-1	CASSAYMGPLNEQFF
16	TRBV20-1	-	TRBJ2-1	CSARDRTGLGYNEQFF
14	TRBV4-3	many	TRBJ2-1	CASSQVAGYNEQFF
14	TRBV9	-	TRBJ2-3	CASSVWGAPDTQYF
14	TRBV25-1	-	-	CASSEHGSKETQYF
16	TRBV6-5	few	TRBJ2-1	CASRSKRGAPHNEQFF
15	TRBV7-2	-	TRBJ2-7	CASSPPGSASYEQYF
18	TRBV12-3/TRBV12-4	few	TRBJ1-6	CASSLDPIGGKSNSPLHF
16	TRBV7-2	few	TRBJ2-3	CASSDHFSGGTDTQYF
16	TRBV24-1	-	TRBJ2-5	CATSDPGTGGQETQYF
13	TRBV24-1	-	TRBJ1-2	CATSDLTNYGYTF
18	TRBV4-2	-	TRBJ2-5	CASSRGTSGGANQETQYF
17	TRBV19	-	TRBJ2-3	CASSIDHTGQRTDTQYF
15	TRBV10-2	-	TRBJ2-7	CASSESTGFVYEQYF
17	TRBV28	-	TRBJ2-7	CASSPPLPRDRVYEQYF
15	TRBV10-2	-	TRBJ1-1	CASSESEGLGGEAFF
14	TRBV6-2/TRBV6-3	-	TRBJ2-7	CASRISGGAYEQYF